The clone carrying this T cell receptor beta chain has more than one count but fewer than ten. Antigen: not known. This specimen belongs to a study of T-cell memory formation after mild COVID-19. Study summary: Across donors, TCR clusters were largely donor specific.

Study-level findings and limits: Some responding clones appeared in pre-infection memory, suggesting cross-reactive memory joined. CM and EM subsets held most contracting CD4+ clones; EMRA held CD8+ ones.

V shed 2 bases, J shed 7 bases, and the junction held 8 bases outside the gene matches. The CDR3 has 15 amino acids. Constant-segment primers served in 5'RACE that generated TCR alpha and TCR beta cDNA libraries bearing sample barcodes and UMIs. One entry per CDR3 protein, called by TCRdb with MiXCR from the 5' RACE reads. The sample yields around 530,000 distinct CDR3 sequences, 20% to 25% seen once. The V and J genes are TRBV12-3 or TRBV12-4 and TRBJ2-7; 10 nucleotides line up with TRBD1. The receptor was isolated from an adult woman who had mild COVID-19 (a few samples of this study predate the infection). Cell type and time point are not known. Source material: PBMCs or a T cell subset sorted from them (not recorded which). CDR3 DNA: TGTGCCAGCAGTTTAAGACAGGGGGCCTCGGGAGAGCAGTACTTC. Translation: CASSLRQGASGEQYF.